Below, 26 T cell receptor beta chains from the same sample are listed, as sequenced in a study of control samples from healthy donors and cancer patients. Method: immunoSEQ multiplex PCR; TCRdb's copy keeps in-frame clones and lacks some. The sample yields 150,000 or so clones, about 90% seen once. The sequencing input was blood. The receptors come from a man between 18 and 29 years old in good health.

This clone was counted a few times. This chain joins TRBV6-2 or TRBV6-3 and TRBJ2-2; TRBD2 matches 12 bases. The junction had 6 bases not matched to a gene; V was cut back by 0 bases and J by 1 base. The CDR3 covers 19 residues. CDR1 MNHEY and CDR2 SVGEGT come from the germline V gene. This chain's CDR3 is CASSYSPSGGAENTGELFF. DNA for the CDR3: TGTGCCAGCAGTTACTCGCCTAGCGGGGGGGCGGAGAACACCGGGGAGCTGTTTTTT.

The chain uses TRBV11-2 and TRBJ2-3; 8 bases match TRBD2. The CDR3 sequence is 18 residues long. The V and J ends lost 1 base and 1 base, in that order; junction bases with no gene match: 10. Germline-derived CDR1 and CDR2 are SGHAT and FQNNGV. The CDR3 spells CASSLVRISSGGTDTQYF. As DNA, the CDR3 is TGTGCCAGCAGCTTAGTTCGGATTAGTAGCGGGGGCACAGATACGCAGTATTTT.

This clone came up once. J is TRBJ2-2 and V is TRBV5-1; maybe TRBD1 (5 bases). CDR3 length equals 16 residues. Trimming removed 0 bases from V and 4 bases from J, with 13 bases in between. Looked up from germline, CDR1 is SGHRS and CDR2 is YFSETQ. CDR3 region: CASSLAGQGGTGELFF. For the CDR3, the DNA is TGCGCCAGCAGCTTGGCCGGTCAGGGTGGCACCGGGGAGCTGTTTTTT.

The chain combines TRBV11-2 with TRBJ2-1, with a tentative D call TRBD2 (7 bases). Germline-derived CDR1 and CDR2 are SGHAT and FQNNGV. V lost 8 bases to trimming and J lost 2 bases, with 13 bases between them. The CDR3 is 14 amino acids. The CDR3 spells CASETGGTYNEQFF. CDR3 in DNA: TGTGCCAGCGAAACGGGGGGCACCTACAATGAGCAGTTCTTC.

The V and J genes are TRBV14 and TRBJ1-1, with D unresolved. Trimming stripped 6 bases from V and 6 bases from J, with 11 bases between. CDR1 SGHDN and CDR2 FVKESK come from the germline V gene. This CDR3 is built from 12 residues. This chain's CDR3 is CASSRLEAEAFF. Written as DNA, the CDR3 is TGTGCCAGCAGTAGACTCGAGGCTGAAGCTTTCTTT.

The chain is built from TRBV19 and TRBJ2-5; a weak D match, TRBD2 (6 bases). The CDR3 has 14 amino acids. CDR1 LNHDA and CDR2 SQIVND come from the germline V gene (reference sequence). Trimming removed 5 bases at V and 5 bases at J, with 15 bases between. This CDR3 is CASSSRGGLETQYF. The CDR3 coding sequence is TGTGCCAGTAGTTCCCGGGGAGGCCTGGAGACCCAGTACTTC.

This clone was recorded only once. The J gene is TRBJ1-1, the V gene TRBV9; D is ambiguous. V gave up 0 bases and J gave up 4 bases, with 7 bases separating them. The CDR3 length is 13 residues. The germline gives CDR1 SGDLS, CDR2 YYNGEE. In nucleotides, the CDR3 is TGTGCCAGCAGCGTAGGAAAGGCCACTGAAGCTTTCTTT. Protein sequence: CASSVGKATEAFF.

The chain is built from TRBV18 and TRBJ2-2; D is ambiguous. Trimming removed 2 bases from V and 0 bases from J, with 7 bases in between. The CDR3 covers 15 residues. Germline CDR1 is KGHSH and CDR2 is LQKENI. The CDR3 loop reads CASSPSATNTGELFF. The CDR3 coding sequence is TGTGCCAGCTCACCATCAGCGACGAACACCGGGGAGCTGTTTTTT.

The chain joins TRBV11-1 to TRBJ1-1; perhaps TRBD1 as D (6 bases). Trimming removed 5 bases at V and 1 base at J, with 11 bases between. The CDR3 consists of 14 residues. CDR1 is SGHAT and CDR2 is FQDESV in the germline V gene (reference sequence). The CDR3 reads CASSRTDRNTEAFF. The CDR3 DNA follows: TGTGCCAGCAGCCGGACAGACCGGAACACTGAAGCTTTCTTT.

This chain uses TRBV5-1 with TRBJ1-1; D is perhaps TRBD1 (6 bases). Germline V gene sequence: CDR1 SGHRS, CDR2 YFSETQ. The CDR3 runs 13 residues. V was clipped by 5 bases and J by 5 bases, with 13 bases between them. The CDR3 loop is CASRQGPRTEAFF. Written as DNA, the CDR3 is TGCGCCAGCAGACAGGGTCCCAGGACTGAAGCTTTCTTT.

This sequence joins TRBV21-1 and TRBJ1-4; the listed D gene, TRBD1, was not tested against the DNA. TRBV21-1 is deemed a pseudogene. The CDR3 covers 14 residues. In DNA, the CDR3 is TGTGCCAGCAGCTTCCGGGACAGGAATGAAAAACTGTTTTTT. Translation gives CASSFRDRNEKLFF.

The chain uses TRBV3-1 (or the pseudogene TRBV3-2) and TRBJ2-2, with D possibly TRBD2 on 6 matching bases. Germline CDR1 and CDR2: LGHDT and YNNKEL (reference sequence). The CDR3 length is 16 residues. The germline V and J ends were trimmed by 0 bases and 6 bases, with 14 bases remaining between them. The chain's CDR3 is CASSQELLAKAGELFF. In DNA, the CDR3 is TGTGCCAGCAGCCAAGAGCTCCTAGCGAAGGCCGGGGAGCTGTTTTTT.

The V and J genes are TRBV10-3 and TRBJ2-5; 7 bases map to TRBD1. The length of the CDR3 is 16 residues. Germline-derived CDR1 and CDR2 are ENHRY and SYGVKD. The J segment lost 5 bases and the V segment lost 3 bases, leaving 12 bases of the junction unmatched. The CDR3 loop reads CAISDPGQMFRETQYF. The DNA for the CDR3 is TGTGCCATCAGTGACCCGGGACAGATGTTTCGGGAGACCCAGTACTTC.

CDR3 loop: CASTLGAGLGDYGYTF. The CDR3 coding sequence is TGCGCCAGCACCCTAGGGGCAGGACTGGGAGACTATGGCTACACCTTC. The chain couples TRBV5-1 to TRBJ1-2; tentative D call: TRBD1 (5 bases). Trimming pared 6 bases from V and 3 bases from J, leaving 21 bases between. From germline, CDR1 is SGHRS and CDR2 YFSETQ. The CDR3 is 16 residues long. Full variable domain (rest looked up from reference TRBV5-1 and TRBJ1-2): KAGVTQTPRYLIKTRGQQVTLSCSPISGHRSVSWYQQTPGQGLQFLFEYFSETQRNKGNFPGRFSGRQFSNSRSEMNVSTLELGDSALYLCASTLGAGLGDYGYTFGSGTRLTVV.

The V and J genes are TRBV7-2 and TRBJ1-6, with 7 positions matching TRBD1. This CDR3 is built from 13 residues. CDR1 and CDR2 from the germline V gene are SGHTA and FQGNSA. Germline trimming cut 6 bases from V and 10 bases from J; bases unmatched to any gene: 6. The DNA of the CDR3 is TGTGCCAGCAGTGGCAGGGGGGACTCACCCCTCCACTTT. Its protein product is CASSGRGDSPLHF.

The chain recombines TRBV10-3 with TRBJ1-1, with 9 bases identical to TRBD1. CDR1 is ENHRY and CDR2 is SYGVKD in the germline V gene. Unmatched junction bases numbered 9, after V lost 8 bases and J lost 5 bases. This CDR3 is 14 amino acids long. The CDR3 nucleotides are TGTGCCATCGGGCGACAGGGGGAAAGGACTGAAGCTTTCTTT. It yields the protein CAIGRQGERTEAFF.

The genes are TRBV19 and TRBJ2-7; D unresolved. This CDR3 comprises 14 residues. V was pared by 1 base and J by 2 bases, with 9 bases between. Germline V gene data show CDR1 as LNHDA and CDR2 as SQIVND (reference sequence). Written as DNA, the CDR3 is TGTGCCAGTAGTATAGGGCCGGGCCCCTACGAGCAGTACTTC. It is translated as CASSIGPGPYEQYF.

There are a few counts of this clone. In nucleotides, the CDR3 is TGTGCCTGGACCAAAGGGACAGCCTACGAGCAGTACTTC. Its protein product is CAWTKGTAYEQYF. This rearrangement joins TRBV30 to TRBJ2-7; 7 nucleotides agree with TRBD1. The germline V gene has CDR1 GTSNPN and CDR2 SVGIG (reference sequence). The CDR3 has 13 amino acids. The ends lost 4 bases at V and 2 bases at J; junction bases unmatched: 5.

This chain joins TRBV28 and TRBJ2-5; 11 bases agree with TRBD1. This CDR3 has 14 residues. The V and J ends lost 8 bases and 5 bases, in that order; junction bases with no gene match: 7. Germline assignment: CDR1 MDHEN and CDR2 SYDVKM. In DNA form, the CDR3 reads TGTGCCAGCGGGGACAGGGGGAAGATGGAGACCCAGTACTTC. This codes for CASGDRGKMETQYF.

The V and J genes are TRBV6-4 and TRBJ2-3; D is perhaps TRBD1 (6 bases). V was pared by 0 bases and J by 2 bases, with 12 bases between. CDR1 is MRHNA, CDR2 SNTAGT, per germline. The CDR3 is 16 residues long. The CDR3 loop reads CASSDSGRGFTDTQYF. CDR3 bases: TGTGCCAGCAGTGACTCCGGCAGGGGCTTCACAGATACGCAGTATTTT.

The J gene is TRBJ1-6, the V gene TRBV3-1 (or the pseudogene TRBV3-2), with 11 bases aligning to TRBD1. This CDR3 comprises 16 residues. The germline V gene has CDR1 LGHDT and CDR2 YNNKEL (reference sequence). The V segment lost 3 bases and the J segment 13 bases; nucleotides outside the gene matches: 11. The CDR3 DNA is TGTGCCAGCAGCCACAAAGGACAGGGGGCAATAGGTCCCCTCCACTTT. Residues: CASSHKGQGAIGPLHF.

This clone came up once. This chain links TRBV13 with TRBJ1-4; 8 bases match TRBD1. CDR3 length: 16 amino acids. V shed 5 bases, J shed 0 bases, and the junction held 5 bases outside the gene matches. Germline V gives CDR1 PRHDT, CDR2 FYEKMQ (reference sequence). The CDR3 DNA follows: TGTGCCAGCAGCATTGGACAGGGAGCAACTAATGAAAAACTGTTTTTT. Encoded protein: CASSIGQGATNEKLFF.

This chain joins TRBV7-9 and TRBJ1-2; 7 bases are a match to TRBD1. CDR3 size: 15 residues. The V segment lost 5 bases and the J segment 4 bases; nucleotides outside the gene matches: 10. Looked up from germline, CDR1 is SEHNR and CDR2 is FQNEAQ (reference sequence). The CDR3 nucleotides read TGTGCCAGCAGCGCGCCGACAGGGTTGGCCTATGGCTACACCTTC. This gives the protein CASSAPTGLAYGYTF.

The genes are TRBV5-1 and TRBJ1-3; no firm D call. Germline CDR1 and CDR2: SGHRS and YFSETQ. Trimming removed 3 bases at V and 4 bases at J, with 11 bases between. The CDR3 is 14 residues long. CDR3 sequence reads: CASSSFPGGNTIYF. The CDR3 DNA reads TGCGCCAGCAGCTCTTTCCCTGGAGGAAACACCATATATTTT.

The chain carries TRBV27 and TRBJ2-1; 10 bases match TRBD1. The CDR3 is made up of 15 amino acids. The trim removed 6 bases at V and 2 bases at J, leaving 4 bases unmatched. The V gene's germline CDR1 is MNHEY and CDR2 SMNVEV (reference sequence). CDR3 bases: TGTGCCAGCAGCCCCGGGACAGGGGCCTACAATGAGCAGTTCTTC. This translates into CASSPGTGAYNEQFF.

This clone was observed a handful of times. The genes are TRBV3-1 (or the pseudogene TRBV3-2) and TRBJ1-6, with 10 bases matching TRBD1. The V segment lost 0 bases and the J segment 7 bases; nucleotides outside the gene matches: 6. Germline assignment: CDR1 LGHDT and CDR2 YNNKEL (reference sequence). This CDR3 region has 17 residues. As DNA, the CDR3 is TGTGCCAGCAGCCAAGAGGCCGGGACAGGGGTCAATTCACCCCTCCACTTT. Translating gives CASSQEAGTGVNSPLHF.